The next 13 T cell receptor beta chains were all read from a single sample in a study of blood T cell repertoires in COVID-19 (TCRdb year 2020). The library was produced with the immunoSEQ multiplex PCR assay. TCRdb holds this immuneACCESS table with in-frame rearrangements only. Some clones are missing; in checked studies, unresolved V genes explain under half, and the rest has no known cause. The table for this sample lists about 230,000 clones; approximately 80% of them were counted only once. Of the sample, around 27% is held by the ten largest clones. Sequenced sample: peripheral blood. Receptors originate from a man aged 35-49 years with acute or convalescent COVID-19.

The CDR3 spells CASSPGADTQYF. DNA for the CDR3: TGTGCCAGCAGCCCGGGGGCAGATACGCAGTATTTT. This chain links TRBV6-5 with TRBJ2-3, with D possibly TRBD2 on 6 matching bases. This CDR3 contains 12 residues. Germline V gene lookup returns CDR1 MNHEY and CDR2 SVGAGI. V was clipped by 6 bases and J by 4 bases, with 8 bases between them.

The chain carries TRBV30 and TRBJ1-5; tentatively, D is TRBD1 (5 bases). Germline values: CDR1 GTSNPN, CDR2 SVGIG (reference sequence). V gave up 3 bases and J gave up 10 bases, with 25 bases separating them. CDR3 length equals 16 residues. The CDR3 loop is CAWSDLGAGVINPQHF. In DNA form, the CDR3 reads TGTGCCTGGAGCGATCTTGGGGCAGGCGTAATCAACCCCCAGCATTTT.

The V call is TRBV30, the J call TRBJ2-7, with D possibly being TRBD1 (6 bases). There are 15 residues in the CDR3. The germline V gene encodes CDR1 GTSNPN and CDR2 SVGIG (reference sequence). Trimming shortened V by 5 bases and J by 0 bases, and 17 bases separated the two germline ends. DNA for the CDR3: TGTGCCTGGGGGGAAGGGCAGGGGATCTCCTACGAGCAGTACTTC. This translates into CAWGEGQGISYEQYF. Variable domain in full (rest from reference TRBV30 and TRBJ2-7): SQTIHQWPATLVQPVGSPLSLECTVEGTSNPNLYWYRQAAGRGLQLLFYSVGIGQISSEVPQNLSASRPQDRQFILSSKKLLLSDSGFYLCAWGEGQGISYEQYFGPGTRLTVT.

V usage is TRBV5-1 and J usage is TRBJ1-5; D unresolved. The V end was cut by 0 bases, the J end by 4 bases, with 11 bases between. The V gene's germline CDR1 is SGHRS and CDR2 YFSETQ. The CDR3 totals 15 residues. CDR3 sequence: CASSLDGRGNQPQHF. In DNA form, the CDR3 reads TGCGCCAGCAGCTTGGACGGCAGAGGAAATCAGCCCCAGCATTTT.

The chain uses TRBV10-3 and TRBJ2-1, with 7 bases lining up with TRBD1. V shed 8 bases and J 0 bases; nucleotides not matched to a gene: 1. The V gene's germline CDR1 is ENHRY and CDR2 SYGVKD. CDR3 length: 13 residues. The CDR3 region is CAIRDSSYNEQFF. The CDR3 DNA reads as TGTGCCATCCGGGACAGCTCCTACAATGAGCAGTTCTTC.

V gene TRBV5-1 combines with J gene TRBJ2-3, with TRBD2 matching 8 bases. CDR1 is SGHRS and CDR2 is YFSETQ in the germline V gene. The CDR3 contains 15 residues. V shed 0 bases and J 2 bases; nucleotides not matched to a gene: 2. CDR3 nucleotide sequence: TGCGCCAGCAGCTTGGGACTAGCGCTCACAGATACGCAGTATTTT. Its protein is CASSLGLALTDTQYF.

This clone came up once. The chain uses TRBV24-1 and TRBJ2-1; D possibly corresponds to TRBD2 (5 bases). Trimming cost V 4 bases and J 7 bases, with 10 bases left between them. Germline V gene data show CDR1 as KGHDR and CDR2 as SFDVKD. CDR3 length: 13 amino acids. As DNA, the CDR3 is TGTGCCACCAGTGAGTCAAGAGGGAATGAGCAGTTCTTC. This encodes CATSESRGNEQFF.

The genes are TRBV12-3 or TRBV12-4 and TRBJ1-1, with D unclear. Trimming shortened V by 1 base and J by 7 bases, and 7 bases separated the two germline ends. CDR3 length: 12 residues. CDR3 protein: CASSLGGDEAFF. CDR3 nucleotides: TGTGCCAGCAGTTTAGGGGGAGATGAAGCTTTCTTT.

The genes are TRBV5-4 and TRBJ2-1; the D is unclear. The CDR3 spans 15 residues. CDR1 is SGHNT and CDR2 is YYREEE in the germline V gene (reference sequence). Trimming took 0 bases from V and 4 from J, leaving 11 bases between them. CDR3 nucleotide sequence: TGTGCCAGCAGCTTGGAAGTTACTTTATACAATGAGCAGTTCTTC. It translates to CASSLEVTLYNEQFF. The whole variable domain, remainder taken from reference TRBV5-4 and TRBJ2-1, is ETGVTQSPTHLIKTRGQQVTLRCSSQSGHNTVSWYQQALGQGPQFIFQYYREEENGRGNFPPRFSGLQFPNYSSELNVNALELDDSALYLCASSLEVTLYNEQFFGPGTRLTVL.

The J gene is TRBJ1-2, the V gene TRBV29-1, with D possibly being TRBD1 (6 bases). The CDR3 extends over 14 amino acids. V dropped 6 bases and J dropped 6 bases, with 20 bases sitting between them. Germline V CDR1 and CDR2: SQVTM, ANQGSEA. CDR3 bases: TGCAGCGTGACCGAACAGGGTCCCCTCAATGGCTACACCTTC. Translated, it gives CSVTEQGPLNGYTF.

This sequence joins TRBV6-2 or TRBV6-3 and TRBJ2-7, with D possibly TRBD2 on 5 matching bases. Per the germline V gene, CDR1 is MNHEY and CDR2 is SVGEGT. V shed 3 bases and J shed 4 bases, with 13 bases lying between them. CDR3 size: 14 residues. CDR3 bases: TGTGCCAGCAGTTATGTCTTCCCGGGGTACGAGCAGTACTTC. Protein: CASSYVFPGYEQYF.

This clone was counted a single time. This chain links TRBV6-5 with TRBJ2-3, with D perhaps matching TRBD1 (6 bases). Germline assignment: CDR1 MNHEY and CDR2 SVGAGI. The CDR3 is 14 amino acids. V was cut by 7 bases and J by 3 bases, with 14 bases left in between. The CDR3 region is CASTVTRGTDTQYF. The CDR3 DNA reads TGTGCCAGCACAGTAACGAGGGGGACAGATACGCAGTATTTT.

The chain carries TRBV7-8 and TRBJ1-4; D remains unclear. The V gene lost 5 bases and the J gene lost 7 bases, with 14 bases spanning the gap. The V gene's germline CDR1 is SGHVS and CDR2 FQNEAQ. The CDR3 has 14 amino acids. This CDR3 reads CASSRGGLAEKLFF. The CDR3 DNA reads as TGTGCCAGCAGCCGCGGAGGCTTGGCTGAAAAACTGTTTTTT. Complete variable domain (other parts from reference TRBV7-8 and TRBJ1-4): GAGVSQSPRYKVAKRGQDVALRCDPISGHVSLFWYQQALGQGPEFLTYFQNEAQLDKSGLPSDRFFAERPEGSVSTLKIQRTQQEDSAVYLCASSRGGLAEKLFFGSGTQLSVL.